The rows below give T cell receptor beta chains drawn from one sample of a study of control samples from healthy donors and cancer patients. TCRdb keeps only in-frame clones here, not all; method: immunoSEQ multiplex PCR. Of 90,000 to 110,000 clones in the sample, around 88% are singletons; the top ten hold around 17%. Sequenced sample: blood. Source of these receptors: a woman aged 45 to 65 in good health. Both conserved end residues are trimmed from each CDR3. For some rows the clone size is stated as once, few or many, or as a class when expanded; others skip it.

cdr3_aa: ASSIRFEAGERRTQY
clone_size: -
v_call: TRBV5-4
cdr3_length: 15
j_call: TRBJ2-3

cdr3_aa: ATSDISIAGANTGELF
clone_size: -
v_call: TRBV24-1
cdr3_length: 16
j_call: TRBJ2-2

cdr3_aa: ASSSSPNGTDPSLRQY
clone_size: -
v_call: TRBV7-9
cdr3_length: 16
j_call: TRBJ2-7

cdr3_aa: AWSVTGSQPQH
clone_size: -
v_call: TRBV30
cdr3_length: 11
j_call: TRBJ1-5

cdr3_aa: AWSPFLAGRPYEQY
clone_size: -
v_call: TRBV30
cdr3_length: 14
j_call: TRBJ2-7

cdr3_aa: ASSQGTGGEKLF
clone_size: -
v_call: TRBV3-1/TRBV3-2
cdr3_length: 12
j_call: TRBJ1-4

cdr3_aa: SVEGSGNEQF
clone_size: -
v_call: TRBV29-1
cdr3_length: 10
j_call: TRBJ2-1

cdr3_aa: ATSRGQYNSPLH
clone_size: -
v_call: TRBV15
cdr3_length: 12
j_call: TRBJ1-6

cdr3_aa: ASSLVGSSYEQY
clone_size: -
v_call: TRBV7-9
cdr3_length: 12
j_call: TRBJ2-7

cdr3_aa: ATSRGTSYLAGANVLT
clone_size: -
v_call: TRBV15
cdr3_length: 16
j_call: TRBJ2-6

cdr3_aa: ASSVDRANYGYT
clone_size: once
v_call: TRBV2
cdr3_length: 12
j_call: TRBJ1-2

cdr3_aa: ASSQGQGNSPLH
clone_size: -
v_call: TRBV6-5
cdr3_length: 12
j_call: TRBJ1-6

cdr3_aa: ASSSSGTGQETQY
clone_size: -
v_call: TRBV11-3
cdr3_length: 13
j_call: TRBJ2-5

cdr3_aa: ASSLGGGADTEAF
clone_size: -
v_call: TRBV11-1
cdr3_length: 13
j_call: TRBJ1-1

cdr3_aa: ASGFGTDTQY
clone_size: -
v_call: TRBV7-3
cdr3_length: 10
j_call: TRBJ2-3

cdr3_aa: ASSYNPGTPSAAF
clone_size: -
v_call: TRBV6-5
cdr3_length: 13
j_call: TRBJ1-1

cdr3_aa: ASSVRLVGEQF
clone_size: -
v_call: TRBV9
cdr3_length: 11
j_call: TRBJ2-1

cdr3_aa: ASRTGNEQF
clone_size: -
v_call: TRBV11-2
cdr3_length: 9
j_call: TRBJ2-1

cdr3_aa: ASSLRTGGSYNEQF
clone_size: -
v_call: TRBV7-9
cdr3_length: 14
j_call: TRBJ2-1

cdr3_aa: ASSQVGLAGVVDEQF
clone_size: once
v_call: TRBV4-1
cdr3_length: 15
j_call: TRBJ2-1

cdr3_aa: ASSLGPGTRYSNQPQH
clone_size: many
v_call: TRBV7-7
cdr3_length: 16
j_call: TRBJ1-5

cdr3_aa: ASSWRIGETEAF
clone_size: -
v_call: TRBV27
cdr3_length: 12
j_call: TRBJ1-1

cdr3_aa: ASSLDRGGEKLF
clone_size: -
v_call: TRBV5-1
cdr3_length: 12
j_call: TRBJ1-4

cdr3_aa: ATTTLAGSTDTQY
clone_size: -
v_call: TRBV10-3
cdr3_length: 13
j_call: TRBJ2-3

cdr3_aa: ASSSGGSPDTQY
clone_size: -
v_call: TRBV7-3
cdr3_length: 12
j_call: TRBJ2-3

cdr3_aa: ASSLRNNPPLRSYNEQF
clone_size: once
v_call: TRBV5-1
cdr3_length: 17
j_call: TRBJ2-1

cdr3_aa: AWTPQGNYGYT
clone_size: -
v_call: TRBV30
cdr3_length: 11
j_call: TRBJ1-2

cdr3_aa: ASSPGTRGYNEQF
clone_size: once
v_call: TRBV14
cdr3_length: 13
j_call: TRBJ2-1

cdr3_aa: ASSPTGTGGHEQTQY
clone_size: -
v_call: TRBV7-8
cdr3_length: 15
j_call: TRBJ2-5

cdr3_aa: ASSQPGSTEAF
clone_size: -
v_call: TRBV3-1/TRBV3-2
cdr3_length: 11
j_call: TRBJ1-1

cdr3_aa: ASSVGQGIYNEQF
clone_size: -
v_call: TRBV9
cdr3_length: 13
j_call: TRBJ2-1

cdr3_aa: ASSLGQSKNTEAF
clone_size: -
v_call: TRBV5-8
cdr3_length: 13
j_call: TRBJ1-1

cdr3_aa: ASSRGTNIGGISSGDTQY
clone_size: -
v_call: TRBV18
cdr3_length: 18
j_call: TRBJ2-3

cdr3_aa: ASSFGSSTEPQETQY
clone_size: -
v_call: TRBV7-9
cdr3_length: 15
j_call: TRBJ2-5

cdr3_aa: ASSLATGTGNTIY
clone_size: -
v_call: TRBV7-6
cdr3_length: 13
j_call: TRBJ1-3

cdr3_aa: ASSQGLNTEAF
clone_size: -
v_call: TRBV18
cdr3_length: 11
j_call: TRBJ1-1

cdr3_aa: ASRAQNTGELF
clone_size: -
v_call: TRBV6-6
cdr3_length: 11
j_call: TRBJ2-2

cdr3_aa: ATSDLGTSGTDTQY
clone_size: -
v_call: TRBV24-1
cdr3_length: 14
j_call: TRBJ2-3

cdr3_aa: ASSSGGNTEAF
clone_size: -
v_call: TRBV9
cdr3_length: 11
j_call: TRBJ1-1

cdr3_aa: ASSRDRATNEKLF
clone_size: -
v_call: TRBV7-2
cdr3_length: 13
j_call: TRBJ1-4

cdr3_aa: ASRSTATYEQY
clone_size: -
v_call: TRBV6-5
cdr3_length: 11
j_call: TRBJ2-7

cdr3_aa: ASSFQGTARKYSNQPQH
clone_size: -
v_call: TRBV5-6
cdr3_length: 17
j_call: TRBJ1-5